This T cell receptor (beta chain) was captured by sequencing in a study of T cell repertoires in cytomegalovirus infection (dated by TCRdb to between 2018 and 2021). Some background on the complete study: Alongside well-studied HLA-B-restricted epitopes, the peptide stimulations were aimed at recently identified HLA-C-restricted CMV epitopes, whose presentation resists viral immunomodulation. Because public TCR beta signatures pointed to carriage of CMV infection together with the matching HLA type, the HLA type of each donor mattered for the analysis. The full study reports these points: The ex vivo response was dominated by HLA-C-restricted CMV-specific TCR beta clonotypes, and the single most frequent clonotype in two of eight donors was supplied by these HLA-C-restricted clonotypes. In both this cohort and an independent roughly 360-donor cohort, the cumulative frequency of public TCR beta family members distinguished carriers of CMV infection plus the relevant HLA type.

On this clonotype: Its antigen is still unknown. No quality values exist for individual bases; no much larger clone is one base distant.

This specimen's treatment or condition label, per the study, means: in vitro stimulation with specific CMV peptide epitopes to enrich CMV-specific T cells. From the cysteine through the phenylalanine, the CDR3 covers 16 amino acids. Of the read, only the CDR3 DNA is kept; its 48 bases are in frame from base 1. The junction carries 16 bases between V and J, which are trimmed by 8 bases and 0 bases respectively. CDR1 MNHEY and CDR2 SMNVEV are derived from the germline V gene (reference sequence). The sequencing machine was an Illumina HiSeq 1500. The public reads were reanalyzed by TCRdb: fastp trimming at Q25, MiXCR alignment, in-frame beta chains only. Rows matching on CDR3 protein sequence are summarized as one entry with the most common DNA and genes. The sample has about a million distinct CDR3 sequences on record, roughly a third of them singletons. The ten largest clones take up about an eighth of the sample.

Specimen: cultured CD8+ T cells from PBMCs, collected from culture after CMV antigen stimulation. The source of this sequence is a human donor in good health (CMV status not recorded). Some clones in this sample may be carry-over from other donors' samples. The chain links TRBV27 with TRBJ2-2; the D call is possibly TRBD1 or TRBD2, each sharing 5 bases. The CDR3 protein: CASYKRGISNTGELFF. Read as DNA, the sequence is TGTGCCAGCTACAAACGGGGCATATCGAACACCGGGGAGCTGTTTTTT.